These 10 T cell receptor beta chains came from one sample sequenced in a study of blood T cell repertoires in COVID-19 (dated by TCRdb to 2018 to 2021). Library method: the immunoSEQ multiplex PCR assay. The source is immuneACCESS, and TCRdb retained only in-frame sequences with V and J called. Part of the clones is not carried over; for the studies checked, unresolved V genes explain less than half of this, and the remainder is unexplained. Across this sample there are a few hundred thousand clones, with 86% seen only once. The leading ten clones occupy around 1.7% of the sample. Source material: peripheral blood. Every receptor here comes from a woman aged 50 to 60 with acute or convalescent COVID-19.

The CDR3 DNA reads as TGTGCCAGCATCCTCATTCAGGGGGACACTGAAGCTTTCTTT. Translating gives CASILIQGDTEAFF. The rearrangement uses TRBV7-6 and TRBJ1-1; 7 nucleotides agree with TRBD1. The CDR3 sequence is 14 residues long. V was pared by 7 bases and J by 3 bases, with 8 bases of the junction left unmatched. Germline V gene lookup returns CDR1 SGHVS and CDR2 FNYEAQ.

The V and J genes are TRBV4-1 and TRBJ2-1; 9 bases agree with TRBD2. J lost 10 bases, V lost 3 bases, and 4 bases had no gene match. The CDR3 spans 13 residues. Germline V gives CDR1 MGHRA, CDR2 YSYEKL. CDR3 in amino acids: CASSQREGLEQFF. In nucleotides, the CDR3 is TGCGCCAGCAGCCAGCGGGAGGGCCTAGAGCAGTTCTTC.

V gene TRBV24-1 combines with J gene TRBJ2-1; TRBD2 agrees at 9 bases. V was pared by 1 base and J by 6 bases, with 12 bases of the junction left unmatched. This CDR3 spans 18 amino acids. Germline assignment: CDR1 KGHDR and CDR2 SFDVKD. The CDR3 reads CATSDFPLAGLKGNEQFF. The CDR3 DNA reads as TGTGCCACCAGTGATTTCCCTCTAGCGGGGTTGAAGGGCAATGAGCAGTTCTTC.

This clone was detected a few times. The chain recombines TRBV7-9 with TRBJ1-2, with no clear D. Per germline, CDR1 SEHNR and CDR2 FQNEAQ (reference sequence). V was trimmed by 5 bases and J by 4 bases, leaving 17 bases between them. This CDR3 spans 15 amino acids. This CDR3 is CASSALEEESYGYTF. DNA for the CDR3: TGTGCCAGCAGCGCCCTCGAGGAAGAAAGCTATGGCTACACCTTC.

V usage is TRBV24-1 and J usage is TRBJ2-1; D unclear. Germline CDR1 reads KGHDR; CDR2 reads SFDVKD. This CDR3 has 12 amino acids. V was clipped by 7 bases and J by 5 bases, with 8 bases between them. The CDR3 region is CATSGNHNEQFF. For the CDR3, the DNA is TGTGCCACCAGCGGTAATCACAATGAGCAGTTCTTC.

The J gene is TRBJ1-5, the V gene TRBV28; D gene uncertain. With 4 bases removed from V and 3 bases from J, the gap between germline ends came to 7 bases. The CDR3 sequence is 13 residues long. Per the germline V gene, CDR1 is MDHEN and CDR2 is SYDVKM. CDR3 nucleotide sequence: TGTGCCAGCAGTTACAGCATCAATCAGCCCCAGCATTTT. Amino acid sequence: CASSYSINQPQHF.

The chain couples TRBV2 to TRBJ1-6; D not certain. The CDR3 is 14 residues long. Germline V gene lookup returns CDR1 SNHLY and CDR2 FYNNEI. Trimming took off 6 bases at V and 0 bases at J, with 6 bases between the two ends. The CDR3 sequence is CASRQSSYNSPLHF. Here the CDR3 DNA reads TGTGCCAGCAGACAGAGCTCCTATAATTCACCCCTCCACTTT.

This sequence joins TRBV12-3 or TRBV12-4 and TRBJ1-2; D perhaps matches TRBD1 (5 bases). This CDR3 is 11 amino acids long. V was pared by 6 bases and J by 8 bases, with 10 bases between. In DNA, the CDR3 is TGTGCCAGCAGCCCAGGGTGGGGCTACACCTTC. It is translated as CASSPGWGYTF.

The rearrangement uses TRBV30 and TRBJ2-3, with D perhaps matching TRBD2 (6 bases). Trimming removed 4 bases from V and 6 bases from J, with 20 bases in between. There are 15 residues in the CDR3. Germline assignment: CDR1 GTSNPN and CDR2 SVGIG (reference sequence). CDR3: CAWTVEAARGDTQYF. The DNA for the CDR3 is TGTGCCTGGACGGTGGAGGCCGCCCGGGGGGATACGCAGTATTTT. The whole variable domain, remainder taken from reference TRBV30 and TRBJ2-3, is SQTIHQWPATLVQPVGSPLSLECTVEGTSNPNLYWYRQAAGRGLQLLFYSVGIGQISSEVPQNLSASRPQDRQFILSSKKLLLSDSGFYLCAWTVEAARGDTQYFGPGTRLTVL.

The CDR3, as DNA: TGTGCCACCAGCAGAGCCGGGACAGGGACCTACGAGCAGTACTTC. This translates into CATSRAGTGTYEQYF. The chain uses TRBV15 and TRBJ2-7; the match to TRBD1 covers 9 bases. This CDR3 spans 15 amino acids. CDR1 LNHNV and CDR2 YYDKDF come from the germline V gene (reference sequence). J lost 2 bases, V lost 1 base, and 3 bases had no gene match.